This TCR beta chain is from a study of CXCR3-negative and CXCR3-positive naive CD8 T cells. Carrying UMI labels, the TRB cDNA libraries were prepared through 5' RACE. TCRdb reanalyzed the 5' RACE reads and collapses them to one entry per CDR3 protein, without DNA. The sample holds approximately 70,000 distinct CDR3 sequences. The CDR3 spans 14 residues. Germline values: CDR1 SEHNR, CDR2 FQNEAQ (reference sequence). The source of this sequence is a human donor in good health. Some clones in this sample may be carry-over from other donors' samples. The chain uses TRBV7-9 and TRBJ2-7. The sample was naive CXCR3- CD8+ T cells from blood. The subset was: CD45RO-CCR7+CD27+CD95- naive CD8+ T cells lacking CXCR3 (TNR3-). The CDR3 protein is CASSLVVTPYEQYF.